This T cell receptor beta chain came from a study of beta chain features in type 1 diabetes. Study-level points and caveats: All four CD4+ subsets from Type 1 diabetes patients carried moderately but significantly shorter TCRB CDR3s.

Regarding this clone: Its matching antigen is unknown.

The authors reverse transcribed all of the isolated RNA, so sequencing captured expressed TCRB transcripts. Some clones are missing from TCRdb's copy, which holds only in-frame ones; the method was immunoSEQ multiplex PCR. Of about 120,000 clones listed, 15% to 20% were seen once; the top ten hold roughly 2.6%. The sample comprised central memory CD4+ T cells from blood. The clonotype was recovered from a man in his late teens or twenties with type 1 diabetes.

The CDR3 reads CSGGDGNQPQHF. CDR3 DNA: TGCAGCGGTGGGGACGGGAATCAGCCCCAGCATTTT. The chain uses TRBV29-1 and TRBJ1-5, with D perhaps TRBD1 (5 bases). V lost 7 bases to trimming and J lost 4 bases, with 11 bases between them. In germline, CDR1 is SQVTM, CDR2 ANQGSEA. This CDR3 region has 12 residues.